The 24 T cell receptor beta chains given below trace back to one sample, sequenced in a study of blood T cell repertoires in COVID-19. Assay: immunoSEQ multiplex PCR; the TCRdb copy retains only in-frame clones and omits some. The repertoire holds around 400,000 clones, with about 87% as singletons. Sequences were obtained from peripheral blood. The receptors derive from a woman aged 60-75 years with COVID-19, enrolled during active disease.

The V gene is TRBV3-1 (or the pseudogene TRBV3-2), the J gene TRBJ1-2; D is perhaps TRBD1 (6 bases). The CDR3 covers 13 residues. CDR1 and CDR2 (germline): LGHDT, YNNKEL (reference sequence). V gave up 4 bases and J gave up 6 bases, with 12 bases separating them. CDR3 sequence reads: CASSRGPVNGYTF. Here the CDR3 DNA reads TGTGCCAGCAGCCGGGGGCCCGTAAATGGCTACACCTTC.

The chain is built from TRBV5-1 and TRBJ2-7; TRBD1 matches 11 bases. The CDR3 is 17 amino acids. From germline, CDR1 is SGHRS and CDR2 YFSETQ. The trim removed 2 bases at V and 6 bases at J, leaving 13 bases unmatched. CDR3 sequence reads: CASSFSDTGQGGIEQYF. The CDR3 region has the DNA TGCGCCAGCAGCTTTTCCGACACGGGACAGGGGGGAATCGAGCAGTACTTC.

As DNA, the CDR3 is TGTGCCAGCAGCTTACTAGGCGCAGCAGAGACCCAGTACTTC. Translated: CASSLLGAAETQYF. The chain recombines TRBV3-1 (or the pseudogene TRBV3-2) with TRBJ2-5; a possible D gene is TRBD2 (5 bases). The V gene lost 5 bases and the J gene lost 4 bases, with 14 bases spanning the gap. Germline CDR1 and CDR2: LGHDT and YNNKEL (reference sequence). The length of the CDR3 is 14 residues.

The chain has TRBV29-1 and TRBJ2-7; 10 nucleotides match TRBD1. Germline V gene sequence: CDR1 SQVTM, CDR2 ANQGSEA. The V and J ends lost 7 bases and 3 bases, in that order; junction bases with no gene match: 3. The CDR3 is 12 residues long. CDR3 sequence: CSARTGGYEQYF. In DNA, the CDR3 is TGCAGCGCCAGGACAGGGGGCTACGAGCAGTACTTC.

This chain joins TRBV27 and TRBJ1-6; 9 bases fit TRBD1. The CDR3 loop spans 15 amino acids. Germline CDR1 and CDR2: MNHEY and SMNVEV (reference sequence). V shed 2 bases, J shed 10 bases, and the junction held 6 bases outside the gene matches. The CDR3 reads CASSLGGQGWSPLHF. CDR3 DNA sequence: TGTGCCAGCAGTTTAGGAGGACAGGGGTGGTCACCCCTCCACTTT.

The V and J genes are TRBV2 and TRBJ2-7; 11 bases match TRBD1. CDR3 length equals 14 residues. Germline-derived CDR1 and CDR2 are SNHLY and FYNNEI. The junction had 11 bases not matched to a gene; V was cut back by 8 bases and J by 8 bases. The CDR3 protein is CASLETGQGVKQYF. In DNA form, the CDR3 reads TGTGCCAGCTTAGAGACGGGACAGGGGGTAAAGCAGTACTTC.

J is TRBJ1-1 and V is TRBV16; unclear D gene. CDR1 and CDR2 from the germline V gene are KGHSY and FQNENV. Between the trimmed V and J ends, which lost 4 bases and 7 bases, there was a span of 13 bases. The CDR3 extends over 13 amino acids. The CDR3, as DNA: TGTGCCAGCAGCCCGGGCCGCAGCGGTGAAGCTTTCTTT. Its protein is CASSPGRSGEAFF.

The CDR3 protein is CASKGGNTDTQYF. The CDR3 nucleotides are TGTGCCAGTAAAGGCGGGAACACAGATACGCAGTATTTT. The chain combines TRBV19 with TRBJ2-3, with D possibly TRBD2 on 6 matching bases. CDR1 and CDR2 from the germline V gene are LNHDA and SQIVND (reference sequence). CDR3 size: 13 residues. V was trimmed by 7 bases and J by 2 bases, leaving 10 bases between them. The whole variable domain, filled in from reference TRBV19 and TRBJ2-3, reads DGGITQSPKYLFRKEGQNVTLSCEQNLNHDAMYWYRQDPGQGLRLIYYSQIVNDFQKGDIAEGYSVSREKKESFPLTVTSAQKNPTAFYLCASKGGNTDTQYFGPGTRLTVL.

The chain links TRBV5-3 to TRBJ1-6; the D gene is possibly TRBD1 (6 bases). TRBV5-3 is given ORF status, its function remaining uncertain. V lost 4 bases and J lost 4, with 15 bases in between. The CDR3 loop spans 16 amino acids. The chain's CDR3 is CARSQTGKLYNSPLHF. In nucleotides, the CDR3 is TGTGCCAGAAGCCAAACAGGGAAGCTTTATAATTCACCCCTCCACTTT.

The chain joins TRBV6-5 to TRBJ2-2; the match to TRBD2 covers 10 bases. This CDR3 comprises 15 residues. In germline, CDR1 is MNHEY, CDR2 SVGAGI. The V gene end was trimmed by 11 bases and the J gene end by 6 bases; junction bases not matched to a gene: 12. The CDR3 loop is CACRLSGGASGELFF. CDR3 bases: TGTGCCTGTCGGCTCAGCGGGGGGGCCTCCGGGGAGCTGTTTTTT.

The rearrangement joins TRBV2 to TRBJ1-1; 9 bases are shared with TRBD1. Per germline, CDR1 SNHLY and CDR2 FYNNEI. The CDR3 has 16 amino acids. Unmatched junction bases numbered 4, after V lost 2 bases and J lost 0 bases. In DNA form, the CDR3 reads TGTGCCAGCAGTGAAATGACAGGGGGATTGAACACTGAAGCTTTCTTT. This gives the protein CASSEMTGGLNTEAFF.

The genes are TRBV9 and TRBJ2-7; 11 nucleotides line up with TRBD2. With V trimmed by 3 bases and J by 5 bases, 4 bases remained unmatched. This CDR3 spans 14 amino acids. Germline V gene lookup returns CDR1 SGDLS and CDR2 YYNGEE. DNA for the CDR3: TGTGCCAGCAGCGCGACTAGCGGGGTCCACGAGCAGTACTTC. Residues: CASSATSGVHEQYF.

This clone was counted between two and nine times. The gene calls are TRBV29-1 and TRBJ2-1; 9 bases are shared with TRBD1. The germline V gene has CDR1 SQVTM and CDR2 ANQGSEA. After removal of 4 bases from V and 4 bases from J, the junction contained 5 bases not matched to a gene. There are 14 residues in the CDR3. CDR3 bases: TGCAGCGTTGTAGGGACAGGGTTTTACAATGAGCAGTTCTTC. Translation: CSVVGTGFYNEQFF.

This clone appeared a few times. V gene TRBV19 combines with J gene TRBJ2-5, with D possibly TRBD2 on 6 matching bases. Germline CDR1 LNHDA, CDR2 SQIVND (reference sequence). The CDR3 runs 15 residues. V lost 2 bases and J 2 bases, leaving 12 bases between the germline ends. Here the CDR3 DNA reads TGTGCCAGTAGTATAAAAGGGAGGAAACAAGAGACCCAGTACTTC. Its protein product is CASSIKGRKQETQYF.

The V gene is TRBV19, the J gene TRBJ1-2; D is perhaps TRBD1 (6 bases). The CDR3 is 14 amino acids. V dropped 9 bases and J dropped 4 bases, with 18 bases sitting between them. CDR1 is LNHDA and CDR2 is SQIVND in the germline V gene (reference sequence). CDR3 loop: CASGRDILSYGYTF. In DNA, the CDR3 is TGTGCCAGCGGGAGGGACATTCTCAGCTATGGCTACACCTTC.

The V call is TRBV9, the J call TRBJ1-2, with D hard to call. CDR1 and CDR2 from the germline V gene are SGDLS and YYNGEE. V lost 0 bases to trimming and J lost 5 bases, with 14 bases between them. The length of the CDR3 is 15 residues. Written as DNA, the CDR3 is TGTGCCAGCAGCGTAGAGAGCGGCATTGGATATGGCTACACCTTC. Residues: CASSVESGIGYGYTF. Together with reference TRBV9 and TRBJ1-2, the CDR3 gives the full variable domain: DSGVTQTPKHLITATGQRVTLRCSPRSGDLSVYWYQQSLDQGLQFLIQYYNGEERAKGNILERFSAQQFPDLHSELNLSSLELGDSALYFCASSVESGIGYGYTFGSGTRLTVV.

The chain links TRBV28 to TRBJ1-5, with 9 positions matching TRBD1. The CDR3 runs to 15 residues. With 3 bases clipped from V and 5 bases from J, the junction kept 5 bases outside the gene matches. Per germline, CDR1 MDHEN and CDR2 SYDVKM. The CDR3: CASSFAGQGDQPQHF. The CDR3 DNA is TGTGCCAGCAGTTTCGCGGGACAGGGTGATCAGCCCCAGCATTTT.

Only one count was recorded for this clone. V and J are TRBV18 and TRBJ1-6, with TRBD1 identical over 10 bases. This CDR3 spans 16 amino acids. V shed 4 bases and J 10 bases; nucleotides not matched to a gene: 10. CDR1 KGHSH and CDR2 LQKENI come from the germline V gene. CDR3 residues: CASSLVRQGANSPLHF. Here the CDR3 DNA reads TGTGCCAGCTCACTCGTACGACAGGGGGCGAACTCACCCCTCCACTTT.

The genes are TRBV2 and TRBJ2-4, with a weak D call TRBD1 (6 bases). The CDR3 covers 13 residues. Germline lookup yields CDR1 SNHLY and CDR2 FYNNEI. Trimming took off 8 bases at V and 2 bases at J, with 10 bases between the two ends. This CDR3 is CASPDRTKNIQYF. The CDR3 nucleotides are TGTGCCAGCCCGGACAGAACCAAAAACATTCAGTACTTC. The full variable domain, in which reference TRBV2 and TRBJ2-4 provide the parts outside the CDR3, is EPEVTQTPSHQVTQMGQEVILRCVPISNHLYFYWYRQILGQKVEFLVSFYNNEISEKSEIFDDQFSVERPDGSNFTLKIRSTKLEDSAMYFCASPDRTKNIQYFGAGTRLSVL.

CDR3 sequence reads: CASSPDRGNYGYTF. DNA of the CDR3: TGTGCCAGCAGCCCCGACAGGGGTAACTATGGCTACACCTTC. The rearrangement joins TRBV3-1 (or the pseudogene TRBV3-2) to TRBJ1-2, with 8 bases that match TRBD1. There are 14 residues in the CDR3. After removal of 4 bases from V and 1 base from J, the junction contained 2 bases not matched to a gene. The germline gives CDR1 LGHDT, CDR2 YNNKEL (reference sequence).

This clone was detected only once. The chain combines TRBV9 with TRBJ2-2; 8 nucleotides match TRBD1. The CDR3 totals 17 residues. Losses at the gene ends were 3 bases for V and 5 bases for J; bases not matched to a gene: 12. CDR1 is SGDLS, CDR2 YYNGEE, per germline. CDR3 nucleotides: TGTGCCAGCAGCGGGTCAAGCCAGGGGGCACGGACCGGGGAGCTGTTTTTT. It translates to CASSGSSQGARTGELFF.

V is TRBV19 and J is TRBJ2-4; 7 bases are a match to TRBD2. Trimming took 1 base from V and 1 from J; bases not matched to a gene: 10. This CDR3 contains 18 residues. Germline V gene sequence: CDR1 LNHDA, CDR2 SQIVND (reference sequence). The CDR3 coding sequence is TGTGCCAGTAGTATAGGTCTGTTTCTGCGGGGGGCCAAAAACATTCAGTACTTC. Translation gives CASSIGLFLRGAKNIQYF.

This clone occurred once. This chain links TRBV12-3 or TRBV12-4 with TRBJ1-1; 7 nucleotides agree with TRBD1. V lost 7 bases to trimming and J lost 1 base; unmatched junction nucleotides: 3. This CDR3 is 13 amino acids long. CDR3: CASTNRGNTEAFF. The CDR3 coding sequence is TGTGCCAGCACTAACAGGGGGAACACTGAAGCTTTCTTT.

The CDR3 nucleotides are TGCGCCAGCAGCCAAGATCGCAGGGGGTCAAATCTCCGAAAACTGTTTTTT. Amino acids: CASSQDRRGSNLRKLFF. This chain joins TRBV4-1 and TRBJ1-4; 7 bases agree with TRBD1. The junction had 14 bases not matched to a gene; V was cut back by 0 bases and J by 10 bases. Germline V gives CDR1 MGHRA, CDR2 YSYEKL. CDR3 length equals 17 residues.